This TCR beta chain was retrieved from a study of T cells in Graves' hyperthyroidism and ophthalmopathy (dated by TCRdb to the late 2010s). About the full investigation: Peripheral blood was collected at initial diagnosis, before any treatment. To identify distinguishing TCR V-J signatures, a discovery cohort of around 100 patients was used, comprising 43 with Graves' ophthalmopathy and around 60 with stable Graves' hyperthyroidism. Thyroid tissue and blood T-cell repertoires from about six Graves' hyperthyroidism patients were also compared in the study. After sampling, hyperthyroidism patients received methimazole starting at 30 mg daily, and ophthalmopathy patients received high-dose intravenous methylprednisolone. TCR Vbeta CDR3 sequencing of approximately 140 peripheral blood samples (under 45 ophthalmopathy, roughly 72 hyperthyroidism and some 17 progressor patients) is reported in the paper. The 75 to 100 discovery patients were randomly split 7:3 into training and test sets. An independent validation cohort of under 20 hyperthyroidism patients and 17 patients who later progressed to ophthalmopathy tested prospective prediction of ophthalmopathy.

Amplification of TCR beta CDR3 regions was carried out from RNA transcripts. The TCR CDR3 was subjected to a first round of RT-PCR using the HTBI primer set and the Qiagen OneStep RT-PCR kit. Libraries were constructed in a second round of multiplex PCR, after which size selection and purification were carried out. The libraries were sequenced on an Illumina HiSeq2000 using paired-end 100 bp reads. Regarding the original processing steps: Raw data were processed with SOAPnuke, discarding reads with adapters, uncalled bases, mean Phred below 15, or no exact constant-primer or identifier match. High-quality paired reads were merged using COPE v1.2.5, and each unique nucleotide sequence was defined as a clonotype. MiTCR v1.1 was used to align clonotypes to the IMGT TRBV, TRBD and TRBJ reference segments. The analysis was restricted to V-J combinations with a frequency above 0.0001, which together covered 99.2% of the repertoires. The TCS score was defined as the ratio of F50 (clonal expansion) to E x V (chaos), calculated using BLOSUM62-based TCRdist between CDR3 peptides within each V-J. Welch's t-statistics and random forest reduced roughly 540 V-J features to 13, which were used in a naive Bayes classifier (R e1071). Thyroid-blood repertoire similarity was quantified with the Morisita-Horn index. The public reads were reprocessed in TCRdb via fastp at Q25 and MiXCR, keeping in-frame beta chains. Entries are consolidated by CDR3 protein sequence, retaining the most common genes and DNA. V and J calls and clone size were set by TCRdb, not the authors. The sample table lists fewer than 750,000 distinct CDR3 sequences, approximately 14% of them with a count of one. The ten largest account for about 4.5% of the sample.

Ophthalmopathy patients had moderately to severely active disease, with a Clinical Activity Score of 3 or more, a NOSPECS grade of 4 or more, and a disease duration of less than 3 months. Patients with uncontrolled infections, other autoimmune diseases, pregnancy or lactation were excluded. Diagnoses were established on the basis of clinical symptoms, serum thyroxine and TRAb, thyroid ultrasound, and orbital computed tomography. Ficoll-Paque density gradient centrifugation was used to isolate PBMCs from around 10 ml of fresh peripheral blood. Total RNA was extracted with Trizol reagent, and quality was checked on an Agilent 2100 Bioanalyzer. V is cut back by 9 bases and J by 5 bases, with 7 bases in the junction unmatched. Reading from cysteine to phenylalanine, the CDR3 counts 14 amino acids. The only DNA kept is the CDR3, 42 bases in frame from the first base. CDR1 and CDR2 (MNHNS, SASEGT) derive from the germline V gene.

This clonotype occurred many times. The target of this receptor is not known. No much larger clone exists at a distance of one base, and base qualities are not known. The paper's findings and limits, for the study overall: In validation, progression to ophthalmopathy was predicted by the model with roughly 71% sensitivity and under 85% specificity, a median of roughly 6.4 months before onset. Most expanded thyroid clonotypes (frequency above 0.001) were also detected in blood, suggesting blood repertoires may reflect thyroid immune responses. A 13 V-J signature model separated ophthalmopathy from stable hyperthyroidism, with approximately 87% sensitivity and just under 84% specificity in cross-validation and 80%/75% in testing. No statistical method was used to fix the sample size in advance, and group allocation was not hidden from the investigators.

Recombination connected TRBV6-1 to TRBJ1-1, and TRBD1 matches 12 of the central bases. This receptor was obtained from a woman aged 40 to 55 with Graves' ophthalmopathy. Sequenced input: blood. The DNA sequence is TGTGCCAGTAACCCGGGACAGGGGGCGACTGAAGCTTTCTTT. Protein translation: CASNPGQGATEAFF.